This T cell receptor beta chain was found in a study of blood T cells in healthy people across ages. The overall study: About one barcoded beta molecule per two T cells came from capture by template switching.

The authors isolated at least 6 million PBMCs per sample. Next came a second PCR, run for about 6 to 12 cycles, which used a sample-barcoded 5' primer along with a J-beta primer mix. One entry per CDR3 protein results from TCRdb running MiXCR on the 5' RACE reads. The profile covers 1,500,000 or so distinct CDR3 sequences, with less than 45% appearing a single time and just over 4% taken by the ten largest. In this sample, this clonotype turned up a few times. The CDR3 length is 16 residues. CDR1 is SGHTA and CDR2 is FQGNSA in the germline V gene. The ends lost 5 bases at V and 7 bases at J; junction bases unmatched: 12.

The chain uses TRBV7-2 and TRBJ2-7, with 12 bases aligning to TRBD2. The receptor's source is a woman under 30 in good health. The sequencing input was blood. The CDR3 protein is CASSAGLAGLYNEQYF. The CDR3, as DNA: TGTGCCAGCAGCGCCGGACTAGCGGGGTTATACAATGAGCAGTACTTC.